This T cell receptor (beta chain) was recorded in a study of blood T cell repertoires in COVID-19. Study background: Sites in the United States, Italy and Spain provided acute and convalescent COVID-19 samples.

Germline V lookup: CDR1 SGHRS, CDR2 YFSETQ. CDR3 length: 16 residues. Trimming cost V 0 bases and J 1 base, with 13 bases left between them. Source study methods: The authors estimated nucleated cell counts from reference gene primer amplification. Sequencing used immunoSEQ multiplex PCR; TCRdb keeps in-frame clones, though not all of them. V and J calls and clone size are copied from that table; D and trimming were computed from the DNA. The sample carries roughly 190,000 clones, about 88% recorded once. Sequencing was done on a sample of PBMCs or T cells enriched from blood (not recorded which). This clonotype originated in a young woman who had recovered from COVID-19. This sequence joins TRBV5-1 and TRBJ1-1, with D possibly being TRBD1 (6 bases). The CDR3 bases are TGCGCCAGCAGCTTGGTTGCGGGGGCTAGGAACACTGAAGCTTTCTTT. Encoded protein: CASSLVAGARNTEAFF. Together with reference TRBV5-1 and TRBJ1-1, the CDR3 gives the full variable domain: KAGVTQTPRYLIKTRGQQVTLSCSPISGHRSVSWYQQTPGQGLQFLFEYFSETQRNKGNFPGRFSGRQFSNSRSEMNVSTLELGDSALYLCASSLVAGARNTEAFFGQGTRLTVV.